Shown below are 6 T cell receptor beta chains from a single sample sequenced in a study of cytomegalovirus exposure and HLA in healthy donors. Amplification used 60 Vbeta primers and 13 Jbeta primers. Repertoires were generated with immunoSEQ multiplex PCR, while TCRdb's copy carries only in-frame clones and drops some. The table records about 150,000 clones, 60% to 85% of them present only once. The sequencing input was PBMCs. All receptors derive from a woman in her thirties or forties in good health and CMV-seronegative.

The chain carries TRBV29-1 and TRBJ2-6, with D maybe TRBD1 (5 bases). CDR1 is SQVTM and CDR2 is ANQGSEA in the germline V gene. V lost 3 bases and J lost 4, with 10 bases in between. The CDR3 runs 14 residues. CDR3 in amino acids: CSVDQGAGANVLTF. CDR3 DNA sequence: TGCAGCGTTGATCAGGGTGCAGGGGCCAACGTCCTGACTTTC.

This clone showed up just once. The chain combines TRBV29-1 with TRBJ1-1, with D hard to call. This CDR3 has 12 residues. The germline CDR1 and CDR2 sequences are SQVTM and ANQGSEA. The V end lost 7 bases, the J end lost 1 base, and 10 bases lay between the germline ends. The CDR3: CSATSANTEAFF. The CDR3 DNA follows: TGCAGCGCTACTAGTGCGAACACTGAAGCTTTCTTT.

CDR3 coding DNA: TGTGCCAGCAAGTGGCTAGCGGGGCTCGATGAGCAGTTCTTC. It yields the protein CASKWLAGLDEQFF. The rearrangement uses TRBV2 and TRBJ2-1; 9 bases are a match to TRBD2. This CDR3 is 14 amino acids long. CDR1 and CDR2 (germline): SNHLY, FYNNEI. The V segment lost 7 bases and the J segment 8 bases; nucleotides outside the gene matches: 9.

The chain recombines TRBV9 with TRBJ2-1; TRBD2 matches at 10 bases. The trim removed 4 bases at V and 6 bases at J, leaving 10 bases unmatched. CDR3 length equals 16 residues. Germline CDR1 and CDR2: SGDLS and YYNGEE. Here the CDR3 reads CASSPPAGGPVNEQFF. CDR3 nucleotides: TGTGCCAGCAGCCCACCAGCGGGAGGGCCGGTCAATGAGCAGTTCTTC. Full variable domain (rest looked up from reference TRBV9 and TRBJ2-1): DSGVTQTPKHLITATGQRVTLRCSPRSGDLSVYWYQQSLDQGLQFLIQYYNGEERAKGNILERFSAQQFPDLHSELNLSSLELGDSALYFCASSPPAGGPVNEQFFGPGTRLTVL.

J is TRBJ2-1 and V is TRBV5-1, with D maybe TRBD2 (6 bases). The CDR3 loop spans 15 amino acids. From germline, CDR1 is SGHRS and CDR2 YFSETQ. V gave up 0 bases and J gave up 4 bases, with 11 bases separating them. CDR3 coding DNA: TGCGCCAGCAGCTTGGCCCCGGGACTGTACAATGAGCAGTTCTTC. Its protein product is CASSLAPGLYNEQFF.

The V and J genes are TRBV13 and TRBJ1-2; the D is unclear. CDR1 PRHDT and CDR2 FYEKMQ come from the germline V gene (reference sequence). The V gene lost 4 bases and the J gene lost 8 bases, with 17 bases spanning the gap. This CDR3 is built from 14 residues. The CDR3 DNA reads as TGTGCCAGCAGCTCTGACCAGGTGATATGGGGCTACACCTTC. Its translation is CASSSDQVIWGYTF. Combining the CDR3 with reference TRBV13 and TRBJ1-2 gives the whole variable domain AAGVIQSPRHLIKEKRETATLKCYPIPRHDTVYWYQQGPGQDPQFLISFYEKMQSDKGSIPDRFSAQQFSDYHSELNMSSLELGDSALYFCASSSDQVIWGYTFGSGTRLTVV.